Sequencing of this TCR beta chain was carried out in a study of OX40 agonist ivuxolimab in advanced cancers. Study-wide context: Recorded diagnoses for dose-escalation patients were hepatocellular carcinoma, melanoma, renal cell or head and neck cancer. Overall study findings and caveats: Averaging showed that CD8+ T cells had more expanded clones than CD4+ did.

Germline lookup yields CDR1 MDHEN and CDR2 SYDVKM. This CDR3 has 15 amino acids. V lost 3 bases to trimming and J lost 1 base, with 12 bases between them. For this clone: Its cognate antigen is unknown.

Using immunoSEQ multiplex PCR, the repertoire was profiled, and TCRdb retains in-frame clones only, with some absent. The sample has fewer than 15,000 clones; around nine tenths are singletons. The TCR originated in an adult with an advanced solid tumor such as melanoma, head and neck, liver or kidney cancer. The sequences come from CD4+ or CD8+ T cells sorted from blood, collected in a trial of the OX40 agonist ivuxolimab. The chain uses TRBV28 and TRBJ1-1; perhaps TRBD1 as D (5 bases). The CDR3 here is CASSFWEGANTEAFF. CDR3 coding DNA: TGTGCCAGCAGTTTCTGGGAAGGGGCGAACACTGAAGCTTTCTTT.